The rows below give T cell receptor beta chains drawn from one sample of a study of shared clonotypes between healthy human individuals. TCRdb's table, derived via immunoSEQ multiplex PCR, lists solely in-frame clones and lacks some. The sample includes hundreds of thousands of clones, around 96% seen only once; the top ten take 0.11%. Sequencing was done on a sample of naive CD8+ T cells sorted from blood. These receptors all stem from a woman aged 25 to 39 in good health. The CDR3 runs from the conserved cysteine through the conserved F or W. The D gene is left open where the match is weak. For some rows the clone size is stated as once, few or many, or as a class when expanded; others skip it.

>TRBJ2-2|once|TRBD1|TRBV28
CASRPGQGRITGELFF
TGTGCCAGCAGACCCGGACAGGGAAGGATCACCGGGGAGCTGTTTTTT
>TRBJ2-7|NA|NA|TRBV2
CASGRLTYSSYEQYF
TGTGCCAGCGGTAGGCTGACGTACTCCTCCTACGAGCAGTACTTC
>TRBJ2-2|NA|TRBD1|TRBV15
CATSRDLGQGDANTGELFF
TGTGCCACCAGCAGAGATCTGGGACAGGGGGATGCGAACACCGGGGAGCTGTTTTTT
>TRBJ2-1|NA|NA|TRBV7-9
CASSSGSGTNEQFF
TGTGCCAGCAGTTCCGGGTCCGGAACTAATGAGCAGTTCTTC
>TRBJ2-2|NA|NA|TRBV28
CASRLVAGPVLNTGELFF
TGTGCCAGCCGCTTGGTCGCGGGCCCTGTCTTGAACACCGGGGAGCTGTTTTTT
>TRBJ2-1|NA|NA|TRBV4-1
CASSQVRGSYNEQFF
TGCGCCAGCAGCCAAGTACGTGGGTCCTACAATGAGCAGTTCTTC
>TRBJ2-7|NA|NA|TRBV15
CATSRERPVSYEQYF
TGTGCCACCAGCAGAGAAAGGCCAGTATCCTACGAGCAGTACTTC
>TRBJ2-7|NA|TRBD1|TRBV7-9
CASMGQNYEQYF
TGTGCCAGCATGGGACAGAACTACGAGCAGTACTTC
>TRBJ1-2|NA|NA|TRBV28
CASSFGFGNYGYTF
TGTGCCAGCAGTTTTGGTTTTGGCAACTATGGCTACACCTTC
>TRBJ2-7|NA|NA|TRBV11-2
CASRTAGYEQYF
TGTGCCAGCAGAACGGCGGGCTACGAGCAGTACTTC
>TRBJ2-7|NA|TRBD1|TRBV5-1
CASSWTGAYEQYF
TGCGCCAGCAGTTGGACAGGGGCCTACGAGCAGTACTTC
>TRBJ2-7|NA|TRBD2|TRBV5-1
CASSLKTSGSYYEQYF
TGCGCCAGCAGCTTGAAGACTAGCGGGAGCTATTACGAGCAGTACTTC
>TRBJ2-7|NA|TRBD2|TRBV5-1
CASSLGLARYEQYF
TGCGCCAGCAGCTTAGGACTAGCTCGGTACGAGCAGTACTTC
>TRBJ1-1|NA|NA|TRBV5-6
CASSSDSTEAFF
TGTGCCAGCAGCTCAGACAGCACTGAAGCTTTCTTT
>TRBJ2-2|NA|TRBD1|TRBV7-9
CASSPPGQKTTGELFF
TGTGCCAGCAGCCCACCGGGACAGAAAACCACCGGGGAGCTGTTTTTT
>TRBJ2-7|NA|TRBD2|TRBV4-2
CASSPHPSGSSYEQYF
TGTGCCAGCAGCCCGCACCCTAGCGGGAGTTCCTACGAGCAGTACTTC
>TRBJ2-1|NA|TRBD1|TRBV13
CASRPGQGWYEQFF
TGTGCCAGCAGACCAGGACAGGGTTGGTATGAGCAGTTCTTC
>TRBJ2-1|NA|NA|TRBV29-1
CSAPDRYNEQFF
TGCAGCGCCCCGGACAGATACAATGAGCAGTTCTTC
>TRBJ1-2|NA|NA|TRBV12-5
CASGLGYGYTF
TGTGCTAGTGGTTTAGGTTATGGCTACACCTTC
>TRBJ1-5|once|NA|TRBV15
CATSRESPVGEGSNQPQHF
TGTGCCACCAGCAGAGAAAGCCCCGTGGGAGAGGGGAGCAATCAGCCCCAGCATTTT
>TRBJ2-7|once|TRBD1|TRBV30
CAWSEGQGPYEQYF
TGTGCCTGGAGCGAGGGACAGGGGCCCTACGAGCAGTACTTC
>TRBJ1-1|NA|NA|TRBV27
CASSLIGGATEAFF
TGTGCCAGCAGTTTAATTGGTGGAGCCACTGAAGCTTTCTTT
>TRBJ1-2|NA|TRBD1|TRBV18
CASSPPSGTGYYGYTF
TGTGCCAGCTCACCACCTAGCGGGACAGGGTACTATGGCTACACCTTC
>TRBJ2-3|NA|NA|TRBV9
CASGIGGTDTQYF
TGTGCCAGCGGGATAGGGGGCACAGATACGCAGTATTTT
>TRBJ2-3|NA|NA|TRBV5-1
CASSLGITSTDTQYF
TGCGCCAGCAGCTTGGGGATCACTAGCACAGATACGCAGTATTTT
>TRBJ2-1|NA|TRBD1|TRBV2
CASTGTVVNEQFF
TGTGCCAGCACCGGGACAGTTGTAAATGAGCAGTTCTTC
>TRBJ2-1|NA|NA|TRBV19
CASSIEGVWNEQFF
TGTGCCAGTAGTATTGAGGGAGTCTGGAATGAGCAGTTCTTC
>TRBJ2-7|NA|NA|TRBV28
CASSPRGAYEQYF
TGTGCCAGCAGTCCCCGCGGGGCCTACGAGCAGTACTTC
>TRBJ1-4|NA|NA|TRBV5-8
CASSFAVTNEKLFF
TGTGCCAGCAGCTTTGCTGTAACTAATGAAAAACTGTTTTTT
>TRBJ2-2|NA|NA|TRBV9
CASSVDGTGELFF
TGTGCCAGCAGCGTAGACGGGACCGGGGAGCTGTTTTTT
>TRBJ2-7|once|NA|TRBV5-4
CASSTGYEQYF
TGTGCCAGCAGCACGGGGTACGAGCAGTACTTC
>TRBJ2-2|NA|TRBD2|TRBV14
CASSQDPSGRLGHGELFF
TGTGCCAGCAGCCAAGATCCCAGCGGGAGATTGGGCCACGGGGAGCTGTTTTTT
>TRBJ2-1|NA|TRBD2|TRBV6-5
CASISRAGSGYEQFF
TGTGCCAGCATTTCGAGAGCGGGGAGCGGGTATGAGCAGTTCTTC
>TRBJ2-7|NA|TRBD2|TRBV2
CASSDATSGFEQYF
TGTGCCAGCAGTGATGCGACTAGCGGGTTTGAGCAGTACTTC
>TRBJ2-2|NA|NA|TRBV7-4
CASSSRGQEHWSLFF
TGTGCCAGCAGCTCCCGAGGTCAAGAACACTGGTCGTTGTTTTTT
>TRBJ2-6|NA|NA|TRBV9
CASSVVVGSGANVLTF
TGTGCCAGCAGCGTAGTGGTAGGTTCTGGGGCCAACGTCCTGACTTTC
>TRBJ2-3|NA|TRBD2|TRBV4-1
CASSQEGRGRATDTQYF
TGCGCCAGCAGCCAAGAGGGACGCGGGAGGGCCACAGATACGCAGTATTTT
>TRBJ2-5|NA|TRBD2|TRBV7-9
CASSNRAGIIETQYF
TGTGCCAGCAGCAACCGAGCGGGGATAATCGAGACCCAGTACTTC
>TRBJ1-5|NA|NA|TRBV6-5
CASSYHKLGPQHF
TGTGCCAGCAGTTATCACAAATTGGGGCCCCAGCATTTT
>TRBJ2-5|NA|TRBD2|TRBV6-6
CASSVTSGGETQYF
TGTGCCAGCAGTGTGACTAGCGGGGGAGAGACCCAGTACTTC
>TRBJ2-7|NA|TRBD2|TRBV16
CASSPGLAGYEQYF
TGTGCCAGCAGCCCGGGACTAGCGGGCTACGAGCAGTACTTC
>TRBJ2-1|NA|TRBD2|TRBV28
CASSLFSGGSGEQFF
TGTGCCAGCAGTTTATTTAGCGGGGGCTCCGGTGAGCAGTTCTTC
>TRBJ1-2|NA|TRBD1|TRBV27
CASREWGQGEEGYTF
TGTGCCAGCAGGGAATGGGGACAGGGAGAAGAAGGCTACACCTTC
>TRBJ2-3|NA|NA|TRBV7-8
CASSLKGPSGASTDTQYF
TGTGCCAGCAGCTTAAAGGGCCCTAGTGGGGCCAGCACAGATACGCAGTATTTT
>TRBJ2-7|NA|TRBD2|TRBV5-6
CASSLMASGAYEQYF
TGTGCCAGCAGCTTGATGGCTAGCGGGGCCTACGAGCAGTACTTC